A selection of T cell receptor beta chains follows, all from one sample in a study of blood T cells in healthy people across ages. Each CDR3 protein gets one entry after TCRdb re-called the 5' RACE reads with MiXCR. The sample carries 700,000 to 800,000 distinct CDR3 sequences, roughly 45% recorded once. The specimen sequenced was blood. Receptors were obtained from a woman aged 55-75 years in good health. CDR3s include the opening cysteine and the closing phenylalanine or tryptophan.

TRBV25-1,CASSWGQSGEQYF
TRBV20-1,CSARVLPTSGGAGHNEQFF
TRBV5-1,CASSSRDRGSEQYF
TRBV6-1,CASSEVSAGRDEQYF
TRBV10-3,CAISESGPDGEQYF
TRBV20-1,CSGGGTVSTDTQYF
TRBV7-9,CASSLPSSCEQYF
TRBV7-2,CASSRDRGRQNEQFF
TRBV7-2,CATSAGVSRDTQYF
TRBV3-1,CASSQASAGGYYRQETQYF
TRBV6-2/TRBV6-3,CASSRTDNQPQHF
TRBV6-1,CASTRLAGGHTSTDTQYF
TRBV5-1,CASSGSRDNKETQYF
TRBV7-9,CASSPFAYEQYF
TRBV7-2,CASSLPANTEAFF
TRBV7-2,CASSSLQGATGGYTF
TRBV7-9,CASSSGRNEAFF
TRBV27,CASSYSRFSYEQYF
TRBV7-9,CASSFDYGDGGSYGYTF
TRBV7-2,CASSLEAASSNEQFF
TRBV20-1,CSAREGANQIALRDTQYF
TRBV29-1,CSVGAEETQYF
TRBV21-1,CASSKVGGQTGELFF
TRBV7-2,CASSLLAAAYNEQFF
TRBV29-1,CSVARGNTEAFF
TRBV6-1,CASSATRDRGEGYTF
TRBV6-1,CASSGLNYGYTF
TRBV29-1,CSVDTGNSNQPQHF
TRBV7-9,CASSLVGDAFF
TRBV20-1,CSASFPGLVFNEQFF
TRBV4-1,CASSPSSIAGGVNSYEQYF
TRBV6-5,CASSSAQRYTDTQYF
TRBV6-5,CASSPRSGGVYNEQYF
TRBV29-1,CSVDWTGANVLTF
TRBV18,CASSPQNGQGGETQYF
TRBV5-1,CASSLAGTSAAGQQFF
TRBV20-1,CSARDLLFSYEQYF
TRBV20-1,CSARYPGSSYEQYF
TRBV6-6,CASKGTGDNEQFF
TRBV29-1,CSVVVTGAETQYF
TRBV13,CASSFRTAIATNEKLFF
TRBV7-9,CASSARGAKGGNTEAFF
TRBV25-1,CASSEYGLAGQETQYF
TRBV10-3,CAISDATGRRQAEAFF
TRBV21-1,CASSKGESTEYTEAFF
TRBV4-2,CASSQDPTTETTHYEQYF
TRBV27,CASRQATYEQYF
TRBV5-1,CASSPTVNYEQYF
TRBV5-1,CASSFENGSGDEQYF
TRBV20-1,CSASLPGPRLETQYF
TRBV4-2,CASSQPDTSNTEAFF
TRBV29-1,CSYRRSYNSPLHF
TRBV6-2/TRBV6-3,CASSYSQGFYGYTF
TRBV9,CASSVASGGSTDTQYF
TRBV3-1,CASSQGYTGDTGANVLTF
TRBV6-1,CASIGDLGNQPPHF
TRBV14,CASSQVGGTTDTQYF
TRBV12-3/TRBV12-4,CASSLGTDTSSNQPQHF
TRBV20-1,CSASKTERDTQYF